One sample yielded the 28 T cell receptor beta chains listed below, sequenced in a study of graft-versus-host responses after intestinal transplantation. Sequenced by immunoSEQ multiplex PCR; TCRdb stores in-frame clones only, minus some. Seen here are several thousand clones, 69% observed once, and the top ten hold less than 35%. Tissue processing of the graft released intraepithelial and lamina propria lymphocytes from it. The specimen was ileum tissue, collected roughly 300 days after intestinal transplant. Receptors originate from a human patient who received an intestinal transplant, so some T cells may come from the graft donor.

The chain is built from TRBV5-4 and TRBJ2-1, with TRBD2 matching 8 bases. Germline CDR1 and CDR2: SGHNT and YYREEE (reference sequence). Trimming took 0 bases from V and 6 from J; bases not matched to a gene: 8. The CDR3 is made up of 16 amino acids. CDR3 in amino acids: CASSLAGGLGGNEQFF. CDR3 nucleotide sequence: TGTGCCAGCAGCTTGGCCGGGGGACTAGGGGGCAATGAGCAGTTCTTC.

The gene calls are TRBV18 and TRBJ2-3; 7 nucleotides line up with TRBD1. Germline loops: CDR1 KGHSH, CDR2 LQKENI. The CDR3 sequence is 14 residues long. After removal of 4 bases from V and 1 base from J, the junction contained 2 bases not matched to a gene. CDR3 loop: CASSLGQGTDTQYF. The CDR3 DNA sequence: TGTGCCAGCTCACTAGGACAGGGCACAGATACGCAGTATTTT.

This clone is termed medium-sized (0.01 to 0.1%). The chain joins TRBV14 to TRBJ2-3; D is uncertain. Germline V gene data show CDR1 as SGHDN and CDR2 as FVKESK. This CDR3 spans 13 amino acids. The germline V and J ends were trimmed by 5 bases and 2 bases, with 8 bases remaining between them. CDR3 sequence reads: CASSDWITDTQYF. The CDR3 DNA sequence: TGTGCCAGCAGCGACTGGATCACAGATACGCAGTATTTT.

This chain uses TRBV28 with TRBJ2-5; no reliable D call. Trimming left V 6 bases short and J 5 bases short, with 1 base between. Germline V gene sequence: CDR1 MDHEN, CDR2 SYDVKM. The CDR3 sequence is 9 residues long. The CDR3 loop reads CASRETQYF. The CDR3 coding sequence is TGTGCCAGCAGGGAGACCCAGTACTTC.

The rearrangement joins TRBV10-3 to TRBJ2-7; TRBD2 matches 8 bases. CDR1 is ENHRY, CDR2 SYGVKD, per germline. V lost 5 bases, J lost 3 bases, and 6 bases stayed unmatched. This CDR3 comprises 14 residues. CDR3 nucleotide sequence: TGTGCCATCAGTTCGAAGCGGGGGAACTACGAGCAGTACTTC. Amino acid sequence: CAISSKRGNYEQYF.

This rearrangement joins TRBV21-1 to TRBJ2-7; TRBD1, the D gene given by the table, was not confirmed from the DNA. TRBV21-1 is designated a pseudogene. This CDR3 is 12 amino acids long. CDR3 nucleotides: TGTGCCAGCAGCCCTTGGACAGTGGAGCAGTACTTC. Translated, it gives CASSPWTVEQYF.

The chain has TRBV7-2 and TRBJ2-2; D ambiguous. Germline lookup yields CDR1 SGHTA and CDR2 FQGNSA. The V gene lost 1 base and the J gene lost 1 base, with 10 bases spanning the gap. This CDR3 is built from 16 residues. CDR3 sequence reads: CASSLGSWENTGELFF. In DNA, the CDR3 is TGTGCCAGCAGCTTAGGATCGTGGGAGAACACCGGGGAGCTGTTTTTT.

This clone was picked up a small number of times. The rearrangement links TRBV7-9 to TRBJ1-3; D is unresolved. The CDR3 is 12 residues long. Germline lookup yields CDR1 SEHNR and CDR2 FQNEAQ (reference sequence). Trimming left V 6 bases short and J 0 bases short, with 3 bases between. CDR3 in amino acids: CASRDSGNTIYF. In DNA form, the CDR3 reads TGTGCCAGCAGGGACTCTGGAAACACCATATATTTT.

The chain employs TRBV29-1 and TRBJ1-1, with D tentatively TRBD1 (5 bases). Trimming cost V 4 bases and J 0 bases, with 9 bases left between them. The CDR3 runs 13 residues. In germline, CDR1 is SQVTM, CDR2 ANQGSEA. Written as DNA, the CDR3 is TGCAGCGTTGTCCAGGGATTGAACACTGAAGCTTTCTTT. Its protein product is CSVVQGLNTEAFF. Using reference TRBV29-1 and TRBJ1-1 for the parts outside the CDR3, the full variable domain is SAVISQKPSRDICQRGTSLTIQCQVDSQVTMMFWYRQQPGQSLTLIATANQGSEATYESGFVIDKFPISRPNLTFSTLTVSNMSPEDSSIYLCSVVQGLNTEAFFGQGTRLTVV.

The gene calls are TRBV6-5 and TRBJ1-1; 7 nucleotides agree with TRBD1. The J segment lost 0 bases and the V segment lost 4 bases, leaving 5 bases of the junction unmatched. The CDR3 extends over 15 amino acids. Germline V gene data show CDR1 as MNHEY and CDR2 as SVGAGI. CDR3 in amino acids: CASSFHRGMNTEAFF. The CDR3 DNA follows: TGTGCCAGCAGTTTCCACAGGGGCATGAACACTGAAGCTTTCTTT.

V and J are TRBV7-2 and TRBJ2-7; D uncertain. V was shortened by 5 bases and J by 3 bases, with 8 bases between the two germline ends. This CDR3 has 12 amino acids. CDR1 and CDR2 (germline): SGHTA, FQGNSA. CDR3 amino acids: CASSARFYEQYF. The CDR3 DNA reads TGTGCCAGCAGCGCAAGATTCTACGAGCAGTACTTC.

The CDR3 DNA follows: TGTGCCAGCACCCCACGAGGACAGAACTCTGGAAACACCATATATTTT. Protein: CASTPRGQNSGNTIYF. The V and J genes are TRBV9 and TRBJ1-3; D is possibly TRBD1 (6 bases). Trimming took off 6 bases at V and 0 bases at J, with 16 bases between the two ends. Germline V gene data show CDR1 as SGDLS and CDR2 as YYNGEE. This CDR3 region has 16 residues. Full variable domain (remainder filled in from reference TRBV9 and TRBJ1-3): DSGVTQTPKHLITATGQRVTLRCSPRSGDLSVYWYQQSLDQGLQFLIQYYNGEERAKGNILERFSAQQFPDLHSELNLSSLELGDSALYFCASTPRGQNSGNTIYFGEGSWLTVV.

J is TRBJ1-5 and V is TRBV27; 7 bases fit TRBD1. Germline assignment: CDR1 MNHEY and CDR2 SMNVEV (reference sequence). The CDR3 extends over 15 amino acids. V trimming: 4 bases; J trimming: 2 bases; junction bases outside the gene matches: 5. DNA of the CDR3: TGTGCCAGCAGTTGGGACAGCCGAGGCAATCAGCCCCAGCATTTT. It specifies CASSWDSRGNQPQHF.

This clone was seen a single time. The chain couples TRBV4-1 to TRBJ2-3; D ambiguous. This CDR3 comprises 12 residues. V was trimmed by 1 base and J by 3 bases, leaving 2 bases between them. Germline assignment: CDR1 MGHRA and CDR2 YSYEKL. The CDR3, as DNA: TGCGCCAGCAGCCAAGCGACAGATACGCAGTATTTT. Its protein is CASSQATDTQYF.

DNA of the CDR3: TGTGCCAGCAGCAGGGACGGCTATAATTCACCCCTCCACTTT. Translating it yields CASSRDGYNSPLHF. The chain has TRBV5-8 and TRBJ1-6, with D perhaps TRBD1 (5 bases). The V gene lost 4 bases and the J gene lost 3 bases, with 8 bases spanning the gap. Germline CDR1 reads SGHTS; CDR2 reads YDEGEE. This CDR3 contains 14 residues.

This sequence joins TRBV28 and TRBJ2-7; 7 bases map to TRBD1. V was pared by 6 bases and J by 3 bases, with 8 bases of the junction left unmatched. This CDR3 is 14 amino acids long. The V gene's germline CDR1 is MDHEN and CDR2 SYDVKM. The CDR3 reads CASSQQGTVYEQYF. In nucleotides, the CDR3 is TGTGCCAGCAGCCAGCAGGGGACAGTCTACGAGCAGTACTTC.

The V call is TRBV18, the J call TRBJ1-2, with D uncertain. The V end lost 3 bases, the J end lost 4 bases, and 9 bases lay between the germline ends. The CDR3 spans 13 residues. In germline, CDR1 is KGHSH, CDR2 LQKENI. Here the CDR3 reads CASSPLEFYGYTF. The CDR3 region has the DNA TGTGCCAGCTCACCGCTGGAGTTCTATGGCTACACCTTC.

This chain uses TRBV30 with TRBJ1-4; the D is unclear. Germline CDR1 is GTSNPN and CDR2 is SVGIG (reference sequence). V lost 3 bases to trimming and J lost 2 bases, with 16 bases between them. This CDR3 region has 16 residues. The DNA of the CDR3 is TGTGCCTGGAGGACCGGGAGTTTGAGGACTAATGAAAAACTGTTTTTT. This translates into CAWRTGSLRTNEKLFF.

This clone has only a few counts. The V and J genes are TRBV10-1 and TRBJ2-7; D gene unclear. The CDR3 is made up of 16 amino acids. Trimming left V 2 bases short and J 1 base short, with 15 bases between. Germline CDR1 reads WNHNN; CDR2 reads SYGVQD (reference sequence). In DNA, the CDR3 is TGCGCCAGCAGTGAGCAACCCGCGGAAAGGTCCTACGAGCAGTACTTC. It codes for CASSEQPAERSYEQYF.

The chain employs TRBV6-4 and TRBJ2-3; 10 nucleotides agree with TRBD2. This CDR3 spans 13 amino acids. Germline-derived CDR1 and CDR2 are MRHNA and SNTAGT. With V trimmed by 4 bases and J by 10 bases, 5 bases remained unmatched. CDR3 residues: CASSAERGGAQYF. The CDR3 DNA reads TGTGCCAGCAGTGCGGAGCGGGGGGGGGCGCAGTATTTT.

This clone was seen just once. This chain links TRBV4-1 with TRBJ2-4; TRBD1 is a possible D gene (6 bases). Germline CDR1 MGHRA, CDR2 YSYEKL. Trimming cost V 1 base and J 0 bases, with 16 bases left between them. The CDR3 spans 18 residues. CDR3 DNA sequence: TGCGCCAGCAGCCAAGGGGGGCCTATTTACGTAGCCAAAAACATTCAGTACTTC. Amino acid sequence: CASSQGGPIYVAKNIQYF.

This chain uses TRBV11-2 with TRBJ1-2; TRBD1 agrees at 7 bases. The CDR3 consists of 13 residues. CDR1 is SGHAT, CDR2 FQNNGV, per germline. V trimming: 5 bases; J trimming: 4 bases; junction bases outside the gene matches: 4. CDR3 region: CASSARDSYGYTF. The CDR3 DNA reads TGTGCCAGCAGCGCCCGGGACAGCTATGGCTACACCTTC. The full variable domain, with the rest looked up from reference TRBV11-2 and TRBJ1-2, is EAGVAQSPRYKIIEKRQSVAFWCNPISGHATLYWYQQILGQGPKLLIQFQNNGVVDDSQLPKDRFSAERLKGVDSTLKIQPAKLEDSAVYLCASSARDSYGYTFGSGTRLTVV.

The chain recombines TRBV13 with TRBJ2-7, with 7 bases that match TRBD1. Germline assignment: CDR1 PRHDT and CDR2 FYEKMQ (reference sequence). The ends lost 5 bases at V and 2 bases at J; junction bases unmatched: 9. This CDR3 region has 15 residues. Here the CDR3 reads CASSRGRQGPYEQYF. CDR3 DNA sequence: TGTGCCAGCAGCCGGGGACGACAGGGCCCCTACGAGCAGTACTTC.

The sample holds one count of this clone. This rearrangement joins TRBV7-6 to TRBJ2-3, with TRBD2 as a possible D gene (5 bases). The V end was cut by 1 base, the J end by 4 bases, with 9 bases between. Germline CDR1 reads SGHVS; CDR2 reads FNYEAQ. The CDR3 contains 14 residues. The CDR3 here is CASSLEAASDTQYF. For the CDR3, the DNA is TGTGCCAGCAGCTTAGAAGCGGCGTCAGATACGCAGTATTTT. The entire variable domain, with the rest obtained from reference TRBV7-6 and TRBJ2-3, is as follows: GAGVSQSPRYKVTKRGQDVALRCDPISGHVSLYWYRQALGQGPEFLTYFNYEAQQDKSGLPNDRFSAERPEGSISTLTIQRTEQRDSAMYRCASSLEAASDTQYFGPGTRLTVL.

This clone was seen more than once but under ten times. CDR3 in amino acids: CASSPQGARGYEQYF. The CDR3 DNA reads TGTGCCAGCTCACCCCAGGGGGCGCGAGGATACGAGCAGTACTTC. The J gene is TRBJ2-7, the V gene TRBV18, with 8 nucleotides matching TRBD1. This CDR3 has 15 amino acids. After removal of 3 bases from V and 4 bases from J, the junction contained 8 bases not matched to a gene. CDR1 and CDR2 from the germline V gene are KGHSH and LQKENI.

This rearrangement joins TRBV5-6 to TRBJ2-7; 7 bases fit TRBD1. Trimming removed 4 bases from V and 1 base from J; junction bases left unmatched: 17. This CDR3 has 18 residues. Per germline, CDR1 SGHDT and CDR2 YYEEEE. The CDR3 reads CASSPSNSPGQLSYEQYF. The CDR3 coding sequence is TGTGCCAGCAGCCCCTCCAACTCCCCGGGACAGCTATCCTACGAGCAGTACTTC.

This clone has only a few counts. The rearrangement uses TRBV6-5 and TRBJ2-7; D unclear. The CDR3 extends over 12 amino acids. The V end lost 9 bases, the J end lost 5 bases, and 14 bases lay between the germline ends. The V gene's germline CDR1 is MNHEY and CDR2 SVGAGI. DNA for the CDR3: TGTGCCAGGTCCCTAATTACGAACGAGCAGTACTTC. Translation gives CARSLITNEQYF.

The chain has TRBV29-1 and TRBJ2-1; 16 nucleotides match TRBD2. The CDR3 runs to 16 residues. V dropped 5 bases and J dropped 4; count of bases not matched to a gene: 5. CDR1 is SQVTM and CDR2 is ANQGSEA in the germline V gene. The DNA for the CDR3 is TGCAGCGTTACGGGACTAGCGGGAGGGGGGTACAATGAGCAGTTCTTC. Its translation: CSVTGLAGGGYNEQFF.